This TCR beta chain was recovered during a study of T cell repertoires in cytomegalovirus infection. Overall study context: CMV epitopes in the study were HLA-C-restricted (recently identified) and HLA-B-restricted (well studied). Public TCR beta signatures marked donors with CMV infection and the matching HLA. General study results and limits: In two of eight donors, the top clonotype was HLA-C-restricted CMV-specific.

On this clonotype: The antigen is unknown.

This CDR3 has 15 amino acids. Looked up from germline, CDR1 is LNHNV and CDR2 is YYDKDF (reference sequence). The ends lost 3 bases at V and 5 bases at J; junction bases unmatched: 6. TCRdb called the reads again in MiXCR, with one record for every CDR3 protein. The table includes 400,000 to 600,000 distinct CDR3 sequences, under 45% detected once. This clonotype was sampled from a human donor in good health (CMV status not recorded). Some clones in this sample may be carry-over from other donors' samples. The gene calls are TRBV15 and TRBJ1-5; TRBD1 agrees at 8 bases. Sample: cultured PBMCs, taken from culture after CMV antigen stimulation. CDR3 protein: CATSSDRGSYQPQHF. The CDR3 DNA sequence: TGTGCCACCAGCAGTGACAGGGGCTCCTATCAGCCCCAGCATTTT.